This T cell receptor beta chain comes out of a study of breast tumors, draining lymph nodes, adjacent tissues. Broader study findings: Tumor T cell lymph node origin was a supported hypothesis, not proven.

MiXCR, run by TCRdb on the multiplex PCR reads, gives a single entry per CDR3 protein. The sample holds 17,000 or so distinct CDR3 sequences; about 60% are singletons and the top ten take around 21%. The CDR3 runs to 16 residues. CDR1 is SGHTA, CDR2 FQGNSA, per germline. Trimming stripped 2 bases from V and 0 bases from J, with 12 bases between. This clonotype was seen ten or more times. As yet, its antigen is unknown. The rearrangement joins TRBV7-2 to TRBJ2-3; D is possibly TRBD2 (7 bases). The material sequenced was tumor-adjacent breast tissue. The receptor was isolated from a female donor with breast cancer. Some clones in this sample may be carry-over from other donors' samples. CDR3 in amino acids: CASSLMRGPSTDTQYF. CDR3 nucleotides: TGTGCCAGCAGCTTAATGCGGGGGCCGAGCACAGATACGCAGTATTTT.